The 21 T cell receptor beta chains presented below share a single source sample, sequenced in a study of shared clonotypes between healthy human individuals. CD45RO-negative, CCR7-positively selected cells formed the naive CD8 fraction, excluding terminally differentiated effector memory CD45RA+ cells. Using immunoSEQ multiplex PCR, the repertoire was profiled, and TCRdb retains in-frame clones only, with some absent. The repertoire holds around 2,000,000 clones, with roughly 95% as singletons. The sequencing sample was made of naive CD8+ T cells sorted from blood. The receptors were gathered from a man between 18 and 29 years old in good health.

The J gene is TRBJ2-6, the V gene TRBV6-6; D remains unclear. CDR1 is MNHNY and CDR2 is SVGAGI in the germline V gene (reference sequence). V lost 0 bases and J 12 bases, leaving 3 bases between the germline ends. The CDR3 is 11 amino acids. The CDR3 nucleotides are TGTGCCAGCAGTTACTCGGGCGTCCTGACTTTC. It codes for CASSYSGVLTF.

Turning to this clone: The identical CDR3 is also encoded by other nucleotide sequences in the sample. The V call is TRBV4-1, the J call TRBJ2-7; possible D gene TRBD2, 6 bases. V was cut by 1 base and J by 0 bases, with 10 bases left in between. Germline lookup yields CDR1 MGHRA and CDR2 YSYEKL. The CDR3 has 15 amino acids. CDR3 bases: TGCGCCAGCAGCCAAGGTGGCGGGGACTCCTACGAGCAGTACTTC. This sequence encodes CASSQGGGDSYEQYF.

Of note for this clone: The same CDR3 also results from other DNA sequences found in this sample. The chain links TRBV6-6 to TRBJ1-1; D not certain. Trimming shortened V by 5 bases and J by 1 base, and 5 bases separated the two germline ends. The CDR3 length is 12 residues. CDR1 and CDR2 (germline): MNHNY, SVGAGI (reference sequence). CDR3 nucleotide sequence: TGTGCCAGCAGTCCCCAGAACACTGAAGCTTTCTTT. Translation: CASSPQNTEAFF.

With regard to this clone: The identical CDR3 is also encoded by other nucleotide sequences in the sample. CDR3: CASSPGYNEQFF. The CDR3 bases are TGTGCCAGCAGCCCAGGGTACAATGAGCAGTTCTTC. The chain has TRBV5-6 and TRBJ2-1; a weak D match, TRBD1 (5 bases). V lost 4 bases and J lost 4, with 6 bases in between. The CDR3 extends over 12 amino acids. From germline, CDR1 is SGHDT and CDR2 YYEEEE.

CDR3 nucleotide sequence: TGTGCCAGCAGTTTATCCCCGGACCCAGAAGGGGAGCTGTTTTTT. Residues: CASSLSPDPEGELFF. The chain combines TRBV28 with TRBJ2-2; D remains ambiguous. CDR1 is MDHEN, CDR2 SYDVKM, per germline. V was clipped by 1 base and J by 8 bases, with 14 bases between them. The CDR3 covers 15 residues.

As for this clone: The sample has other DNA sequences that encode this CDR3 too. This chain links TRBV19 with TRBJ2-7, with D perhaps assigned TRBD1 or TRBD2 (5 bases each). Germline V gives CDR1 LNHDA, CDR2 SQIVND (reference sequence). Trimming took off 5 bases at V and 4 bases at J, with 12 bases between the two ends. CDR3 length equals 13 residues. The CDR3: CASSLGPGYEQYF. The CDR3 bases are TGTGCCAGTAGTCTGGGACCGGGTTACGAGCAGTACTTC.

The genes are TRBV5-1 and TRBJ2-7, with a possible D match to TRBD1 (6 bases). Looked up from germline, CDR1 is SGHRS and CDR2 is YFSETQ. This CDR3 contains 15 residues. V shed 5 bases and J shed 0 bases, with 15 bases lying between them. The CDR3, as DNA: TGCGCCAGCAGTTGGGACATATCGAGCTCCTACGAGCAGTACTTC. It encodes CASSWDISSSYEQYF.

This chain links TRBV29-1 with TRBJ2-7; 10 nucleotides match TRBD2. Losses at the gene ends were 1 base for V and 7 bases for J; bases not matched to a gene: 13. CDR3 length: 16 residues. The germline gives CDR1 SQVTM, CDR2 ANQGSEA. The CDR3 loop reads CSVEATGLAGAGEQYF. Here the CDR3 DNA reads TGCAGCGTTGAAGCGACGGGGCTAGCGGGAGCTGGAGAGCAGTACTTC.

The sample holds one count of this clone. The gene calls are TRBV28 and TRBJ2-5; 7 bases map to TRBD1. Unmatched junction bases numbered 6, after V lost 4 bases and J lost 1 base. The CDR3 runs 15 residues. CDR1 is MDHEN and CDR2 is SYDVKM in the germline V gene. CDR3 in DNA: TGTGCCAGCAGTTGGGTTTGGGACAGCCAAGAGACCCAGTACTTC. Amino acid sequence: CASSWVWDSQETQYF.

Details on this clone: At the DNA level, this CDR3 is encoded by other sequences in the same sample as well. This rearrangement joins TRBV19 to TRBJ2-7; D may be TRBD1 or TRBD2 (5 bases each). The germline V and J ends were trimmed by 3 bases and 1 base, with 10 bases remaining between them. Germline V lookup: CDR1 LNHDA, CDR2 SQIVND (reference sequence). The CDR3 is 14 residues long. CDR3 bases: TGTGCCAGTAGTATCGCCGGGACGTCCTACGAGCAGTACTTC. Translated: CASSIAGTSYEQYF.

In DNA form, the CDR3 reads TGTGCCAGCAGTGGTCCCCGGCAGGGGCCCTTTAACACCGGGGAGCTGTTTTTT. This gives the protein CASSGPRQGPFNTGELFF. This chain links TRBV2 with TRBJ2-2; D possibly corresponds to TRBD1 (6 bases). CDR1 is SNHLY, CDR2 FYNNEI, per germline. The length of the CDR3 is 18 residues. With 4 bases removed from V and 2 bases from J, the gap between germline ends came to 20 bases.

Of note for this clone: Different DNA sequences within this sample yield the same CDR3. The chain couples TRBV11-2 to TRBJ1-6, with D unclear. Germline-derived CDR1 and CDR2 are SGHAT and FQNNGV. V was shortened by 3 bases and J by 7 bases, with 1 base between the two germline ends. This CDR3 is built from 11 residues. CDR3 region: CASSLNSPLHF. The DNA of the CDR3 is TGTGCCAGCAGCTTGAATTCACCCCTCCACTTT.

The chain couples TRBV7-6 to TRBJ2-7; 7 nucleotides align to TRBD1. Germline-derived CDR1 and CDR2 are SGHVS and FNYEAQ. CDR3 length equals 14 residues. V lost 6 bases and J lost 5; bases outside the gene matches: 10. CDR3 bases: TGTGCCAGCAGTCGTCCGGGACAGTCGAACGAGCAGTACTTC. Translating it yields CASSRPGQSNEQYF.

A note on this clone: This sample also contains other DNA sequences that code for the same CDR3. The chain uses TRBV11-2 and TRBJ2-5; D is ambiguous. V lost 2 bases and J lost 5, with 3 bases in between. Germline loops: CDR1 SGHAT, CDR2 FQNNGV. The length of the CDR3 is 11 residues. CDR3 residues: CASSLQETQYF. In DNA, the CDR3 is TGTGCCAGCAGCTTACAGGAGACCCAGTACTTC.

The chain recombines TRBV5-6 with TRBJ2-4, with D perhaps assigned TRBD1 or TRBD2 (5 bases each). This CDR3 spans 14 amino acids. CDR1 and CDR2 from the germline V gene are SGHDT and YYEEEE. V was cut by 4 bases and J by 0 bases, with 8 bases left in between. The CDR3 DNA reads as TGTGCCAGCAGCCCCGGGACAGCCAAAAACATTCAGTACTTC. Encoded protein: CASSPGTAKNIQYF.

J is TRBJ2-1 and V is TRBV4-2, with TRBD2 matching 12 bases. The CDR3 length is 15 residues. After removal of 0 bases from V and 8 bases from J, the junction contained 2 bases not matched to a gene. The germline gives CDR1 LGHNA, CDR2 YNFKEQ. The CDR3 spells CASSQELAGGYEQFF. The DNA for the CDR3 is TGTGCCAGCAGCCAAGAACTAGCGGGGGGATATGAGCAGTTCTTC.

This chain uses TRBV6-6 with TRBJ2-7; D unclear. The ends were cut back, 0 bases at V and 2 bases at J, with 14 bases in the middle. The CDR3 length is 16 residues. Germline CDR1 and CDR2: MNHNY and SVGAGI (reference sequence). This CDR3 reads CASSYSIVADPYEQYF. The CDR3 DNA reads as TGTGCCAGCAGTTACTCGATAGTAGCAGACCCCTACGAGCAGTACTTC.

The chain employs TRBV13 and TRBJ2-1; 13 bases agree with TRBD2. CDR1 is PRHDT and CDR2 is FYEKMQ in the germline V gene (reference sequence). V lost 5 bases to trimming and J lost 6 bases; unmatched junction nucleotides: 7. The CDR3 runs 16 residues. CDR3 bases: TGTGCCAGCAGCCCGACTAGCGGGGGGCTCAGCAATGAGCAGTTCTTC. This codes for CASSPTSGGLSNEQFF.

CDR3 bases: TGTGCCAGCAGCGACGAGAGGGGGGACCCTACAGATACGCAGTATTTT. Its translation is CASSDERGDPTDTQYF. This sequence joins TRBV2 and TRBJ2-3, with D perhaps given as TRBD1 or TRBD2 (6 bases each). CDR1 SNHLY and CDR2 FYNNEI come from the germline V gene. The CDR3 has 16 residues. The V end lost 6 bases, the J end lost 3 bases, and 19 bases lay between the germline ends.

V usage is TRBV4-1 and J usage is TRBJ1-5; no firm D call. The CDR3 has 14 amino acids. Trimming stripped 0 bases from V and 6 bases from J, with 9 bases between. Germline CDR1 is MGHRA and CDR2 is YSYEKL. The CDR3 region is CASSQELLSQPQHF. CDR3 DNA: TGCGCCAGCAGCCAAGAACTACTTAGTCAGCCCCAGCATTTT.

This clone was detected only once. In DNA, the CDR3 is TGTGCCAGCAGCCCAAGGACAGGGGAAGGGTACGAGCAGTACTTC. It translates to CASSPRTGEGYEQYF. The V call is TRBV9, the J call TRBJ2-7, with 9 bases fitting TRBD1. The CDR3 runs to 15 residues. Unmatched junction bases numbered 9, after V lost 4 bases and J lost 4 bases. The germline V gene encodes CDR1 SGDLS and CDR2 YYNGEE.